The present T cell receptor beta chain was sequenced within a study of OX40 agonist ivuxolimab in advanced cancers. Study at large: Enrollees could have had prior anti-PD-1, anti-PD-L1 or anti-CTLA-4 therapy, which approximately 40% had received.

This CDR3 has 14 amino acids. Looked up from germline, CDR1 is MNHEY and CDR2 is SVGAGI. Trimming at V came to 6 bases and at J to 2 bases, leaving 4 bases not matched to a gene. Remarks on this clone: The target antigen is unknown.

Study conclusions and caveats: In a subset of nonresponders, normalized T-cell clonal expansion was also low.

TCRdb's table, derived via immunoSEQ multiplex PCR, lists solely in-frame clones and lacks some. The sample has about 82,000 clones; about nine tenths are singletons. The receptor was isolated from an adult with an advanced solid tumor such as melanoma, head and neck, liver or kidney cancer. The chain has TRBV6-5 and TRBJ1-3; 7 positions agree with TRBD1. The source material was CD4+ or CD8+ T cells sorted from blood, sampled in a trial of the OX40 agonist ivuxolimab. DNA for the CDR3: TGTGCCAGCAGCCGCACAGGGGCTGGAAACACCATATATTTT. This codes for CASSRTGAGNTIYF.